The 23 T cell receptor beta chains reported below all come from one sample, sequenced in a study of Ad26.COV2.S vaccination and SARS-CoV-2 variants. Data came from immunoSEQ multiplex PCR; TCRdb stores just in-frame clones and leaves some out. Here the sample spans more than 300,000 clones, 80% to 90% being singletons. Treatment specified: over 15 received Ad26.COV2.S at low or high dose, single or two shots; about 5 received placebo; per-sample allocation not given. Specimens were obtained on day 63 following the first vaccine or placebo injection. Sequenced material: peripheral blood, taken in a trial of Ad26.COV2.S vaccine versus placebo. All receptors come from a person between 18 and 65 years old who received the Ad26.COV2.S COVID-19 vaccine or a placebo.

The chain has TRBV7-7 and TRBJ2-1; maybe TRBD2 (5 bases). The CDR3 has 14 amino acids. From germline, CDR1 is SSHAT and CDR2 FNYEAQ (reference sequence). Trimming took 0 bases from V and 4 from J, leaving 7 bases between them. CDR3 residues: CASSLAGAYNEQFF. The CDR3 DNA reads as TGTGCCAGCAGCTTAGCGGGAGCTTACAATGAGCAGTTCTTC.

The V call is TRBV2, the J call TRBJ2-4; D gene uncertain. Germline V gene sequence: CDR1 SNHLY, CDR2 FYNNEI. The CDR3 contains 14 residues. Trimming took 7 bases from V and 0 from J, leaving 10 bases between them. This chain's CDR3 is CASKADLAKNIQYF. The CDR3 coding sequence is TGTGCCAGCAAGGCAGACCTAGCCAAAAACATTCAGTACTTC. Combining the CDR3 with reference TRBV2 and TRBJ2-4 gives the whole variable domain EPEVTQTPSHQVTQMGQEVILRCVPISNHLYFYWYRQILGQKVEFLVSFYNNEISEKSEIFDDQFSVERPDGSNFTLKIRSTKLEDSAMYFCASKADLAKNIQYFGAGTRLSVL.

The V and J genes are TRBV6-5 and TRBJ2-7, with 9 bases fitting TRBD2. Germline CDR1 is MNHEY and CDR2 is SVGAGI. There are 15 residues in the CDR3. The J segment lost 0 bases and the V segment lost 5 bases, leaving 5 bases of the junction unmatched. This chain's CDR3 is CASSRTSDSSYEQYF. In DNA, the CDR3 is TGTGCCAGCAGTAGGACTAGCGACAGCTCCTACGAGCAGTACTTC.

DNA of the CDR3: TGTGCCAGCAGCCAAGATCAGAGGCAGGCCCAGGACGAAAAACTGTTTTTT. This translates into CASSQDQRQAQDEKLFF. This chain connects TRBV4-2 to TRBJ1-4; no firm D call. From germline, CDR1 is LGHNA and CDR2 YNFKEQ. The ends were cut back, 0 bases at V and 8 bases at J, with 19 bases in the middle. The CDR3 is 17 residues long.

The chain recombines TRBV6-2 or TRBV6-3 with TRBJ2-7; 7 bases match TRBD2. This CDR3 has 13 residues. Germline V CDR1 and CDR2: MNHEY, SVGEGT. The V gene end was trimmed by 2 bases and the J gene end by 6 bases; junction bases not matched to a gene: 4. The CDR3 spells CASSYGPGGEQYF. The CDR3 DNA reads as TGTGCCAGCAGTTACGGACCGGGGGGCGAGCAGTACTTC.

The genes are TRBV10-3 and TRBJ2-1; D not resolved. This CDR3 has 13 residues. V lost 9 bases, J lost 6 bases, and 15 bases lay in between. Germline V gene data show CDR1 as ENHRY and CDR2 as SYGVKD. CDR3 loop: CAISWVSGNEQFF. CDR3 nucleotide sequence: TGTGCCATATCGTGGGTCTCTGGCAATGAGCAGTTCTTC.

The chain links TRBV13 to TRBJ2-1, with D perhaps assigned TRBD1 or TRBD2 (5 bases each). Germline loops: CDR1 PRHDT, CDR2 FYEKMQ (reference sequence). This CDR3 has 16 residues. Trimming took 2 bases from V and 6 from J, leaving 17 bases between them. This CDR3 is CASSLPFRGAGNEQFF. In DNA form, the CDR3 reads TGTGCCAGCAGCTTACCCTTTAGGGGCGCGGGCAATGAGCAGTTCTTC.

The rearrangement uses TRBV6-5 and TRBJ2-3, with 7 nucleotides matching TRBD2. The CDR3 runs to 15 residues. Germline V gene lookup returns CDR1 MNHEY and CDR2 SVGAGI. With 6 bases clipped from V and 0 bases from J, the junction kept 6 bases outside the gene matches. CDR3 residues: CASSLLASSTDTQYF. For the CDR3, the DNA is TGTGCCAGCAGCCTACTAGCGTCTAGCACAGATACGCAGTATTTT.

This chain joins TRBV14 and TRBJ2-2; TRBD2 aligns across 15 bases. V gave up 0 bases and J gave up 4 bases; unmatched junction bases: 6. The CDR3 loop spans 19 amino acids. The germline V gene has CDR1 SGHDN and CDR2 FVKESK. The CDR3 spells CASSQDLWTSGRGTGELFF. The CDR3 coding sequence is TGTGCCAGCAGCCAAGATCTGTGGACTAGCGGGAGGGGCACCGGGGAGCTGTTTTTT.

This clone came up once. This chain links TRBV28 with TRBJ1-5, with 7 bases lining up with TRBD1. From germline, CDR1 is MDHEN and CDR2 SYDVKM. The CDR3 length is 15 residues. Trimming removed 5 bases from V and 3 bases from J; junction bases left unmatched: 7. The CDR3 DNA reads as TGTGCCAGCAGTCCGACGACAGGGATCAATCAGCCCCAGCATTTT. Its translation: CASSPTTGINQPQHF.

This sequence joins TRBV6-2 or TRBV6-3 and TRBJ2-7; perhaps TRBD1 as D (5 bases). Germline V CDR1 and CDR2: MNHEY, SVGEGT. V dropped 0 bases and J dropped 4 bases, with 7 bases sitting between them. This CDR3 is 13 amino acids long. The CDR3: CASSYSGVYEQYF. The CDR3 DNA reads as TGTGCCAGCAGTTACTCAGGGGTTTACGAGCAGTACTTC.

This clone has a single count. The chain is built from TRBV20-1 and TRBJ2-2; 7 bases map to TRBD2. The CDR3 is made up of 15 amino acids. Germline CDR1 reads DFQATT; CDR2 reads SNEGSKA (reference sequence). The J segment lost 5 bases and the V segment lost 3 bases, leaving 9 bases of the junction unmatched. The CDR3 DNA follows: TGCAGTGCTAGTTCGGGGGGATCGGGGACCGGGGAGCTGTTTTTT. This codes for CSASSGGSGTGELFF.

The rearrangement joins TRBV5-1 to TRBJ2-4; TRBD2 matches at 7 bases. V gave up 4 bases and J gave up 8 bases; unmatched junction bases: 21. The CDR3 sequence is 18 residues long. The V gene's germline CDR1 is SGHRS and CDR2 YFSETQ. The CDR3 region is CASSIGRGGGGLSDIQYF. CDR3 nucleotides: TGCGCCAGCAGCATTGGGAGGGGAGGCGGGGGACTTTCGGACATTCAGTACTTC.

The chain joins TRBV28 to TRBJ1-1; D may be TRBD1 (5 bases). CDR1 is MDHEN, CDR2 SYDVKM, per germline. This CDR3 spans 14 amino acids. The V end lost 1 base, the J end lost 9 bases, and 15 bases lay between the germline ends. The CDR3 protein is CASSLFNWAGKAFF. In DNA form, the CDR3 reads TGTGCCAGCAGTTTATTTAACTGGGCAGGGAAAGCTTTCTTT. Full variable domain (missing parts from reference TRBV28 and TRBJ1-1): DVKVTQSSRYLVKRTGEKVFLECVQDMDHENMFWYRQDPGLGLRLIYFSYDVKMKEKGDIPEGYSVSREKKERFSLILESASTNQTSMYLCASSLFNWAGKAFFGQGTRLTVV.

This clone was counted once. The chain recombines TRBV7-3 with TRBJ2-1; TRBD2 aligns across 8 bases. The V segment lost 5 bases and the J segment 6 bases; nucleotides outside the gene matches: 9. This CDR3 is built from 15 residues. CDR1 is SGHTA, CDR2 FQGTGA, per germline. The CDR3 DNA reads as TGTGCCAGCAGCCAAATGGTAGCGGGACGCAATGAGCAGTTCTTC. Translating gives CASSQMVAGRNEQFF.

V and J are TRBV6-5 and TRBJ1-2; D is perhaps TRBD1 (6 bases). CDR3 length equals 13 residues. Germline CDR1 MNHEY, CDR2 SVGAGI. Trimming removed 6 bases from V and 4 bases from J, with 12 bases in between. DNA for the CDR3: TGTGCCAGCAGGGCTCAGGGGTCCTATGGCTACACCTTC. Translated: CASRAQGSYGYTF.

This clone was observed a single time. The gene calls are TRBV21-1 and TRBJ2-4; TRBD1 is taken as the D call from the table, unchecked against the DNA. TRBV21-1 is assigned pseudogene status. The CDR3 consists of 19 residues. DNA of the CDR3: TGTGCCAGCAGCACCGGACAGGGGTGGTATGATGGAGCCAAAAACATTCAGTACTTC. It specifies CASSTGQGWYDGAKNIQYF.

The chain carries TRBV6-2 or TRBV6-3 and TRBJ1-6; TRBD1 matches 8 bases. The CDR3 totals 14 residues. From germline, CDR1 is MNHEY and CDR2 SVGEGT. V shed 6 bases, J shed 10 bases, and the junction held 8 bases outside the gene matches. The CDR3: CASSGTGVGSPLHF. The CDR3, as DNA: TGTGCCAGCAGCGGGACAGGCGTCGGATCACCCCTCCACTTT.

The V gene is TRBV24-1, the J gene TRBJ2-3, with 12 positions matching TRBD2. In germline, CDR1 is KGHDR, CDR2 SFDVKD. After removal of 3 bases from V and 6 bases from J, the junction contained 6 bases not matched to a gene. The CDR3 spans 16 residues. The CDR3 coding sequence is TGTGCCACCAGTGATCCGACTAGCGGGAGTTGGGATACGCAGTATTTT. Its translation: CATSDPTSGSWDTQYF.

The gene calls are TRBV4-1 and TRBJ2-3; 8 bases are a match to TRBD1. The CDR3 consists of 12 residues. The V and J ends lost 5 bases and 9 bases, in that order; junction bases with no gene match: 4. Germline V gene sequence: CDR1 MGHRA, CDR2 YSYEKL. The CDR3 DNA is TGCGCCAGCAGCTCACAGGGGGGCACGCAGTATTTT. The encoded protein is CASSSQGGTQYF.

The V call is TRBV29-1, the J call TRBJ2-7; no definite D call. From germline, CDR1 is SQVTM and CDR2 ANQGSEA. V dropped 6 bases and J dropped 3 bases, with 9 bases sitting between them. The CDR3 is 11 residues long. CDR3 DNA sequence: TGCAGCGTCCCTCTAGGCTACGAGCAGTACTTC. It translates to CSVPLGYEQYF.

The chain combines TRBV11-2 with TRBJ2-2; D gene unclear. Germline assignment: CDR1 SGHAT and CDR2 FQNNGV. Between the trimmed V and J ends, which lost 0 bases and 4 bases, there was a span of 15 bases. CDR3 length: 17 amino acids. CDR3 residues: CASSLDRYRTFTGELFF. In nucleotides, the CDR3 is TGTGCCAGCAGCTTAGATAGGTACAGAACATTCACCGGGGAGCTGTTTTTT.

The chain combines TRBV6-5 with TRBJ1-2; TRBD1 agrees at 10 bases. Per the germline V gene, CDR1 is MNHEY and CDR2 is SVGAGI. The ends lost 4 bases at V and 4 bases at J; junction bases unmatched: 9. The CDR3 is made up of 16 amino acids. DNA of the CDR3: TGTGCCAGCAGTTCCTTCGGGACAGGGGATCCCTATGGCTACACCTTC. This gives the protein CASSSFGTGDPYGYTF.